One and the same sample provided the 21 T cell receptor beta chains below, sequenced in a study of cytomegalovirus exposure and HLA in healthy donors. Primers for the PCR totalled 60 Vbeta and 13 Jbeta. Method: immunoSEQ multiplex PCR; TCRdb's copy keeps in-frame clones and lacks some. The table has tens of thousands of clones, over 55% seen once. The sequencing input was PBMCs. The receptors stem from a woman aged 45-65 years in good health and CMV-seropositive.

This clone was found once. This rearrangement joins TRBV5-6 to TRBJ2-7, with 8 bases matching TRBD1. V lost 2 bases to trimming and J lost 7 bases; unmatched junction nucleotides: 8. The CDR3 runs 14 residues. CDR1 is SGHDT and CDR2 is YYEEEE in the germline V gene. CDR3 protein: CASSFLGTGGEQYF. The CDR3 DNA reads TGTGCCAGCAGCTTCCTGGGGACAGGTGGAGAGCAGTACTTC. Combining the CDR3 with reference TRBV5-6 and TRBJ2-7 gives the whole variable domain DAGVTQSPTHLIKTRGQQVTLRCSPKSGHDTVSWYQQALGQGPQFIFQYYEEEERQRGNFPDRFSGHQFPNYSSELNVNALLLGDSALYLCASSFLGTGGEQYFGPGTRLTVT.

This clone was seen only a few times. The V call is TRBV6-4, the J call TRBJ1-6; D gene uncertain. Germline V lookup: CDR1 MRHNA, CDR2 SNTAGT. Deletions cut 2 bases from V and 5 bases from J, with 7 bases between. The CDR3 consists of 14 residues. The CDR3 DNA sequence: TGTGCCAGCAGTGACCAAGCCCATAATTCACCCCTCCACTTT. Translated, it gives CASSDQAHNSPLHF.

This clone turned up a few times. The chain combines TRBV21-1 with TRBJ2-7; the table's D gene call, TRBD2, was not cross checked with the DNA. TRBV21-1 is a documented pseudogene. CDR3 size: 17 residues. DNA of the CDR3: TGTGCCAGCAGCAAAGTCGTGGCTAGCGGGGGCATATACGAGCAGTACTTC. Its protein product is CASSKVVASGGIYEQYF.

This clone was seen a single time. The rearrangement uses TRBV6-1 and TRBJ1-4; possibly TRBD1 for D (5 bases). Trimming cost V 4 bases and J 7 bases, with 16 bases left between them. The V gene's germline CDR1 is MNHNS and CDR2 SASEGT. CDR3 length: 15 amino acids. DNA of the CDR3: TGTGCCAGCAGTGCACCAGGACAAGGGTTTGAAAAACTGTTTTTT. Its protein product is CASSAPGQGFEKLFF.

V is TRBV7-3 and J is TRBJ2-3; 9 bases align to TRBD2. J was trimmed by 5 bases and V by 1 base; bases with no gene match: 7. The length of the CDR3 is 16 residues. Germline CDR1 SGHTA, CDR2 FQGTGA. CDR3 loop: CASSLSGTSSGDTQYF. Written as DNA, the CDR3 is TGTGCCAGCAGCTTAAGTGGGACTAGCTCCGGAGATACGCAGTATTTT.

This clone was detected only a few times. V and J are TRBV18 and TRBJ1-1; TRBD1 might be the D (5 bases). V lost 4 bases, J lost 1 base, and 13 bases lay in between. Germline V gives CDR1 KGHSH, CDR2 LQKENI. The CDR3 totals 15 residues. In nucleotides, the CDR3 is TGTGCCAGCTCACTGGGGCCGCAGGGGAACACTGAAGCTTTCTTT. Amino acid sequence: CASSLGPQGNTEAFF.

V usage is TRBV5-6 and J usage is TRBJ2-7; D may be TRBD1 (5 bases). The V gene lost 1 base and the J gene lost 5 bases, with 19 bases spanning the gap. The CDR3 extends over 16 amino acids. Germline-derived CDR1 and CDR2 are SGHDT and YYEEEE. The CDR3 bases are TGTGCCAGCAGCTTGTTAAAGGGGCAGGTTAGCCACGAGCAGTACTTC. Its protein is CASSLLKGQVSHEQYF.

V gene TRBV2 combines with J gene TRBJ2-1; D ambiguous. V was pared by 4 bases and J by 4 bases, with 5 bases between. Germline CDR1 is SNHLY and CDR2 is FYNNEI. The CDR3 consists of 12 residues. For the CDR3, the DNA is TGTGCCAGCAGTGCCTCTTACAATGAGCAGTTCTTC. This encodes CASSASYNEQFF.

V is TRBV7-2 and J is TRBJ2-2, with TRBD2 matching 11 bases. Trimming removed 7 bases from V and 7 bases from J; junction bases left unmatched: 8. The CDR3 length is 15 residues. Per germline, CDR1 SGHTA and CDR2 FQGNSA. CDR3 amino acids: CASTQTSGAGGELFF. The CDR3 region has the DNA TGTGCCAGCACCCAGACTAGCGGGGCGGGCGGGGAGCTGTTTTTT.

This chain links TRBV9 with TRBJ1-1; maybe TRBD1 (5 bases). V dropped 0 bases and J dropped 5 bases, with 11 bases sitting between them. Germline CDR1 and CDR2: SGDLS and YYNGEE. This CDR3 spans 14 amino acids. CDR3 nucleotide sequence: TGTGCCAGCAGCGTAGTGGAGGGGTGGACTGAAGCTTTCTTT. Its protein product is CASSVVEGWTEAFF.

The CDR3 reads CASTGAGGPYNEQFF. The DNA of the CDR3 is TGTGCCAGCACCGGAGCGGGGGGGCCGTACAATGAGCAGTTCTTC. The V call is TRBV7-8, the J call TRBJ2-1, with TRBD2 identical over 10 bases. CDR1 SGHVS and CDR2 FQNEAQ come from the germline V gene. V shed 7 bases and J 4 bases; nucleotides not matched to a gene: 7. The CDR3 contains 15 residues.

This chain uses TRBV19 with TRBJ2-1; 14 bases fit TRBD2. The CDR3 is 15 amino acids. With 4 bases clipped from V and 7 bases from J, the junction kept 3 bases outside the gene matches. CDR1 and CDR2 (germline): LNHDA, SQIVND (reference sequence). CDR3 DNA: TGTGCCAGTAGTAGACTAGCGGGGGGGCCGAATGAGCAGTTCTTC. The encoded protein is CASSRLAGGPNEQFF.

V gene TRBV7-9 combines with J gene TRBJ2-5; D perhaps matches TRBD2 (7 bases). The CDR3 extends over 16 amino acids. Germline assignment: CDR1 SEHNR and CDR2 FQNEAQ (reference sequence). Trimming removed 3 bases from V and 5 bases from J, with 19 bases in between. The CDR3 DNA is TGTGCCAGCAGCTTGGCGAAAGGGGGGGGCTTGGAGACCCAGTACTTC. It yields the protein CASSLAKGGGLETQYF. Drawing the rest from reference TRBV7-9 and TRBJ2-5, the complete variable domain is DTGVSQNPRHKITKRGQNVTFRCDPISEHNRLYWYRQTLGQGPEFLTYFQNEAQLEKSRLLSDRFSAERPKGSFSTLEIQRTEQGDSAMYLCASSLAKGGGLETQYFGPGTRLLVL.

The V gene is TRBV6-5, the J gene TRBJ1-5; no clear D gene. CDR3 size: 13 residues. V lost 5 bases, J lost 6 bases, and 11 bases lay in between. Germline V gene lookup returns CDR1 MNHEY and CDR2 SVGAGI. This chain's CDR3 is CASSGRPVQPQHF. CDR3 DNA sequence: TGTGCCAGCAGTGGCAGGCCGGTTCAGCCCCAGCATTTT.

This clone was picked up a small number of times. This chain joins TRBV23-1 and TRBJ1-1; 9 bases line up with TRBD1. TRBV23-1 qualifies as an ORF whose function is uncertain. The CDR3 totals 16 residues. V lost 3 bases to trimming and J lost 1 base; unmatched junction nucleotides: 6. CDR3 protein: CASSQNGTGWNTEAFF. Written as DNA, the CDR3 is TGCGCCAGCAGTCAGAACGGGACAGGGTGGAACACTGAAGCTTTCTTT.

The chain recombines TRBV28 with TRBJ1-1, with TRBD1 matching over 8 bases. The V and J ends lost 6 bases and 4 bases, in that order; junction bases with no gene match: 10. Germline loops: CDR1 MDHEN, CDR2 SYDVKM. The CDR3 covers 15 residues. CDR3: CASRLQGAQGTEAFF. The DNA for the CDR3 is TGTGCCAGCAGACTTCAGGGGGCGCAGGGCACTGAAGCTTTCTTT.

This clone was seen a few times. This chain links TRBV13 with TRBJ2-1; maybe TRBD2 (6 bases). The germline gives CDR1 PRHDT, CDR2 FYEKMQ (reference sequence). The CDR3 totals 14 residues. V lost 2 bases, J lost 8 bases, and 13 bases lay in between. CDR3 bases: TGTGCCAGCAGCTTACCACCGCGGGGTCATGAGCAGTTCTTC. Encoded protein: CASSLPPRGHEQFF.

The V gene is TRBV23-1, the J gene TRBJ1-5; D perhaps matches TRBD1 (6 bases). TRBV23-1 is marked as an open reading frame, function uncertain. The ends were cut back, 2 bases at V and 0 bases at J, with 8 bases in the middle. The CDR3 has 15 amino acids. The CDR3 DNA reads as TGCGCCAGCAGTCAACAGGGGTATAGCAATCAGCCCCAGCATTTT. Its protein product is CASSQQGYSNQPQHF.

The CDR3 spells CSAGTSWVNEQFF. Written as DNA, the CDR3 is TGCAGCGCTGGGACTAGTTGGGTCAATGAGCAGTTCTTC. The rearrangement links TRBV29-1 to TRBJ2-1; 8 bases map to TRBD2. This CDR3 contains 13 residues. The ends lost 7 bases at V and 6 bases at J; junction bases unmatched: 8. Germline lookup yields CDR1 SQVTM and CDR2 ANQGSEA.

J is TRBJ2-3 and V is TRBV5-6, with 8 bases lining up with TRBD2. Trimming took 1 base from V and 4 from J; bases not matched to a gene: 5. The CDR3 length is 15 residues. Germline V gene sequence: CDR1 SGHDT, CDR2 YYEEEE. CDR3 bases: TGTGCCAGCAGCTTGTTCGGGGGGGGGCCAGATACGCAGTATTTT. The encoded protein is CASSLFGGGPDTQYF.

The rearrangement joins TRBV28 to TRBJ2-1; 10 nucleotides match TRBD2. Germline assignment: CDR1 MDHEN and CDR2 SYDVKM. V shed 5 bases and J 5 bases; nucleotides not matched to a gene: 3. This CDR3 comprises 14 residues. The CDR3 protein is CASSRLAGDNEQFF. In DNA, the CDR3 is TGTGCCAGCAGTCGGCTAGCGGGGGACAATGAGCAGTTCTTC.